Listed here is a single TCR beta chain. Its cognate antigen is unknown. This specimen belongs to a study of shared clonotypes between healthy human individuals. Broader study findings: Enrolling few donors narrowed the genetic and exposure-history diversity that was represented. Estimated clonotype richness was generally higher in naive than memory subsets.

The authors' processing: Filtering differed for immunoSEQ, which gave only junction sequences without quality scores. Here immunoSEQ multiplex PCR was the method, and the copy in TCRdb shows in-frame clones only, minus some. V and J calls plus clone size are reproduced from that table; the DNA served to infer D and trimming. This sample has about 1.1 million clones, with about 84% found just once. CDR1 is SEHNR and CDR2 is FQNEAQ in the germline V gene (reference sequence). Trimming cost V 2 bases and J 0 bases, with 10 bases left between them. CDR3 length: 16 residues. The clonotype comes from a man younger than 35 in good health. Some clones in this sample may be carry-over from other donors' samples. This sequence joins TRBV7-9 and TRBJ1-4, with D perhaps TRBD1 (5 bases). Material for sequencing was memory CD4+ T cells from PBMCs. Regarding subset: CD45RA-negative fraction. The CDR3 coding sequence is TGTGCCAGCAGCTTAAACGGGGGAGCAACTAATGAAAAACTGTTTTTT. It is translated as CASSLNGGATNEKLFF.